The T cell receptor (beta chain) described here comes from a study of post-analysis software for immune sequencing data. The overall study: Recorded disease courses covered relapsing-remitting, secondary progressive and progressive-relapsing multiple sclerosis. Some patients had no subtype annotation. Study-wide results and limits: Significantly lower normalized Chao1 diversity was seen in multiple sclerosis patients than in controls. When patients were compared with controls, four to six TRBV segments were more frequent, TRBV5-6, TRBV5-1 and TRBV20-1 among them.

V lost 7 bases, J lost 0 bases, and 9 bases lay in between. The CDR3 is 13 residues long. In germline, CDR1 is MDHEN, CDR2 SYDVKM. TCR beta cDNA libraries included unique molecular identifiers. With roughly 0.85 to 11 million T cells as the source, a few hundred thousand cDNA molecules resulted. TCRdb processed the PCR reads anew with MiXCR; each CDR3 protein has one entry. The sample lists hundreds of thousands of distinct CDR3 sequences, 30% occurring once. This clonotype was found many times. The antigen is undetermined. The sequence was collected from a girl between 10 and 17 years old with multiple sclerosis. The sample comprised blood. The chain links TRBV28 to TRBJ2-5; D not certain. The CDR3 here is CASIPSNQETQYF. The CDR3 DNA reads TGTGCCAGCATCCCGTCAAACCAAGAGACCCAGTACTTC.